In its sample, the clone carrying this TCR beta chain was seen many times. Clones were read by immunoSEQ multiplex PCR, and TCRdb kept only the in-frame ones, dropping some. Of 950,000 to 1,300,000 clones listed, around 75% are singletons. These data come from a study of shared clonotypes between healthy human individuals. CDR3 length: 14 amino acids. Germline V CDR1 and CDR2: MNHEY, SMNVEV (reference sequence). V shed 4 bases, J shed 5 bases, and the junction held 6 bases outside the gene matches. The donors were all Caucasian adults (living in Nashville, Tennessee). The chain couples TRBV27 to TRBJ2-7, with 9 bases identical to TRBD2. The sequenced sample was memory CD4+ T cells sorted from blood. Documented subset: CD45RA-negative fraction. This receptor was taken from a young man in good health. This chain's CDR3 is CASSSPGLADEQYF. CDR3 DNA: TGTGCCAGCAGTTCCCCGGGACTAGCCGACGAGCAGTACTTC.